A selection of T cell receptor beta chains follows, all from one sample in a study of cytomegalovirus exposure and HLA in healthy donors. Here immunoSEQ multiplex PCR was the method, and the copy in TCRdb shows in-frame clones only, minus some. The table records about 200,000 clones, just over 75% of them present only once. Sequenced sample: PBMCs. These receptors were obtained from a man aged 25-45 years in good health and CMV-seronegative. Both conserved end residues are part of each CDR3. D genes are given only for firm matches. Only some rows state a clone size, as once, few, many or a class for expanded clones.

TRBV7-9	.	TRBJ1-1	14	.	TGTGCCAGCAGCCCCCCCAGGGCGAACACTGAAGCTTTCTTT	CASSPPRANTEAFF
TRBV7-2	.	TRBJ1-1	13	.	TGTGCCAGCACCATGAACACGAACACTGAAGCTTTCTTT	CASTMNTNTEAFF
TRBV18	few	TRBJ2-7	17	TRBD2	TGTGCCAGCTCACCACCGGAGGCGGGAGGACGCCCCTACGAGCAGTACTTC	CASSPPEAGGRPYEQYF
TRBV27	.	TRBJ2-3	14	.	TGTGCCAGCAGTGAGACGAGGAGCACAGATACGCAGTATTTT	CASSETRSTDTQYF
TRBV12-5	.	TRBJ2-7	18	.	TGTGCTAGTGGTTTGGTATTCCCCAAACAGGGTGACTCCTACGAGCAGTACTTC	CASGLVFPKQGDSYEQYF
TRBV27	.	TRBJ2-1	17	TRBD2	TGTGCCAGCAGTCTAAGCGGGGTTGGGGTTTTTTTATATGAGCAGTTCTTC	CASSLSGVGVFLYEQFF
TRBV2	.	TRBJ2-7	16	TRBD1	TGTGCCAGCAGTGAAGGGGGACAGGGGTTCTCCTACGAGCAGTACTTC	CASSEGGQGFSYEQYF
TRBV4-2	few	TRBJ2-5	16	.	TGTGCCAGCAGCCAAGAGGCAACCTTAAGATTAGAGACCCAGTACTTC	CASSQEATLRLETQYF
TRBV6-1	.	TRBJ1-6	15	.	TGTGCCAGCAGTGAAGTCAGGGGTGCCAATTCACCCCTCCACTTT	CASSEVRGANSPLHF
TRBV6-5	.	TRBJ2-1	15	TRBD2	TGTGCCAGCAGAGAATCGGGACTAGTGGGAAATGAGCAGTTCTTC	CASRESGLVGNEQFF
TRBV6-6	.	TRBJ2-3	15	TRBD1	TGTGCCAGCAGCCCCAGACAGGGGGGGGCAGATACGCAGTATTTT	CASSPRQGGADTQYF
TRBV6-5	.	TRBJ1-1	12	.	TGTGCCAGCAGTGAACCAAGGACTGGAGCTTTCTTT	CASSEPRTGAFF